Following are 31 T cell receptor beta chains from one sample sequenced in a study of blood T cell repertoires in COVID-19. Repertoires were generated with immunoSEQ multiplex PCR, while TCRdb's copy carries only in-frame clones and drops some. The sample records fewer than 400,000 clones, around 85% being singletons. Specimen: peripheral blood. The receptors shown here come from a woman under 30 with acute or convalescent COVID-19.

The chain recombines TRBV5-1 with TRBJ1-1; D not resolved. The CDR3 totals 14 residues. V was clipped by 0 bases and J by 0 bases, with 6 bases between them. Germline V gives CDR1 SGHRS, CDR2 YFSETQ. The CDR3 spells CASSLVVMNTEAFF. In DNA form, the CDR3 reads TGCGCCAGCAGCTTGGTAGTCATGAACACTGAAGCTTTCTTT.

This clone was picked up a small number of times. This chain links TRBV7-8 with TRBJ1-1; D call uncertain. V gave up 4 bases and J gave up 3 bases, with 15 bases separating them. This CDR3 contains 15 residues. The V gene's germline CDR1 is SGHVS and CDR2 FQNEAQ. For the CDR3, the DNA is TGTGCCAGCAGCTCATCCCTCATCTCGGACACTGAAGCTTTCTTT. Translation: CASSSSLISDTEAFF.

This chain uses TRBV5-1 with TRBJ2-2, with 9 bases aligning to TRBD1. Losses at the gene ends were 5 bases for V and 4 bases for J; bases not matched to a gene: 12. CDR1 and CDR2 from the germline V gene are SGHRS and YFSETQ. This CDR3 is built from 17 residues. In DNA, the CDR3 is TGCGCCAGCAGTACAGGGGGCGCGCTGGGTATCACCGGGGAGCTGTTTTTT. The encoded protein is CASSTGGALGITGELFF.

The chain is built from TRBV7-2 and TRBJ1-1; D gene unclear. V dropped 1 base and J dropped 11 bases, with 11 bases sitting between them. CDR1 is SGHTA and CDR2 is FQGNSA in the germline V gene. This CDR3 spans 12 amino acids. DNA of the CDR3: TGTGCCAGCAGCTTAGGACCGTGGGAGGCTTTCTTT. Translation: CASSLGPWEAFF.

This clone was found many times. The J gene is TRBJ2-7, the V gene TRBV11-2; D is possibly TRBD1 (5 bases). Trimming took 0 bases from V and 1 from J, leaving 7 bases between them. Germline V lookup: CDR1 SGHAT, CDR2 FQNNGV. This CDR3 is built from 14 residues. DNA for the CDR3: TGTGCCAGCAGCTTAGATCGACAGTCCTACGAGCAGTACTTC. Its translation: CASSLDRQSYEQYF.

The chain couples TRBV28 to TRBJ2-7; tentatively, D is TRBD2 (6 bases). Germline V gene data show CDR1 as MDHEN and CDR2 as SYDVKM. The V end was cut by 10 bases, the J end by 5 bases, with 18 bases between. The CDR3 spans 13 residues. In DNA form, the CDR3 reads TGTGCCATCCAAACCGGGGAGGTCGACGAGCAGTACTTC. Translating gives CAIQTGEVDEQYF. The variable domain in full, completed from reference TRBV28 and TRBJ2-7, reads DVKVTQSSRYLVKRTGEKVFLECVQDMDHENMFWYRQDPGLGLRLIYFSYDVKMKEKGDIPEGYSVSREKKERFSLILESASTNQTSMYLCAIQTGEVDEQYFGPGTRLTVT.

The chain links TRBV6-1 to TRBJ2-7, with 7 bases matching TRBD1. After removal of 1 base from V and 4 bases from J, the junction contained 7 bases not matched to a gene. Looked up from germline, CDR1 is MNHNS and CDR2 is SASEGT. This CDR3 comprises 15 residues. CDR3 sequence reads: CASSEEAGGVYEQYF. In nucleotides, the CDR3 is TGTGCCAGCAGTGAAGAGGCAGGGGGTGTTTACGAGCAGTACTTC.

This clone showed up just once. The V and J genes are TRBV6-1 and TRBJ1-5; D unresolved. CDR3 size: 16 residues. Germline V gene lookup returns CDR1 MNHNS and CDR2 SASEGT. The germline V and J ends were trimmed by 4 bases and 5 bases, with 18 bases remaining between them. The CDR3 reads CASSATIRPDYQPQHF. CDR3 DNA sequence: TGTGCCAGCAGTGCTACCATCAGGCCAGATTATCAGCCCCAGCATTTT.

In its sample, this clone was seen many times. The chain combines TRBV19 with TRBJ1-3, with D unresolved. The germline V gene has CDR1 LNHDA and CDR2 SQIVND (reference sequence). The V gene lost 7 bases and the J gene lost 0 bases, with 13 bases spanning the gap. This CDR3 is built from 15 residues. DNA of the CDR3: TGTGCCAGTACAAGCCGCATTAACTCTGGAAACACCATATATTTT. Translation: CASTSRINSGNTIYF. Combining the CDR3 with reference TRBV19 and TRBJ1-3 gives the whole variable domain DGGITQSPKYLFRKEGQNVTLSCEQNLNHDAMYWYRQDPGQGLRLIYYSQIVNDFQKGDIAEGYSVSREKKESFPLTVTSAQKNPTAFYLCASTSRINSGNTIYFGEGSWLTVV.

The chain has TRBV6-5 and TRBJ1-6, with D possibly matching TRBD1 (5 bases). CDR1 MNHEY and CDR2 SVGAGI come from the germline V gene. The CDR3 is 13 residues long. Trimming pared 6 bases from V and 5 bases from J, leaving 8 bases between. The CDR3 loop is CASSQGHNSPLHF. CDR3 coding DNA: TGTGCCAGCAGCCAGGGTCATAATTCACCCCTCCACTTT.

The CDR3 DNA is TGTGCCAGCAGCCCTCGGCGGGTTAACACCGGGGAGCTGTTTTTT. Translated: CASSPRRVNTGELFF. The chain has TRBV3-1 (or the pseudogene TRBV3-2) and TRBJ2-2, with D tentatively TRBD2 (5 bases). The CDR3 totals 15 residues. The germline V gene encodes CDR1 LGHDT and CDR2 YNNKEL (reference sequence). The germline V and J ends were trimmed by 4 bases and 2 bases, with 11 bases remaining between them.

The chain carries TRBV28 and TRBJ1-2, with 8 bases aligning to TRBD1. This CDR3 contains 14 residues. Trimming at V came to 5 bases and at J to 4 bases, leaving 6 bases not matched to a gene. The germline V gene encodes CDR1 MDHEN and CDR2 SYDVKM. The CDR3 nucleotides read TGTGCCAGCAGTCCCGGACAGGGTAGCTATGGCTACACCTTC. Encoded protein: CASSPGQGSYGYTF.

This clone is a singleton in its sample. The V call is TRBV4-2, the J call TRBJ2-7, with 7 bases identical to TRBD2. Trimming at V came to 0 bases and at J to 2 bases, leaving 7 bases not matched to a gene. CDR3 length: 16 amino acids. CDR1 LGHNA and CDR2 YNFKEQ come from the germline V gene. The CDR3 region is CASSQDGPSGAYEQYF. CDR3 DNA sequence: TGTGCCAGCAGCCAAGATGGACCTAGCGGCGCCTACGAGCAGTACTTC.

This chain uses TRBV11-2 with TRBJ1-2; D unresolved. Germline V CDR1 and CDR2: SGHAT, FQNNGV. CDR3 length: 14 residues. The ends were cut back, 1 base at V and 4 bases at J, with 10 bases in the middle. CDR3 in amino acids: CASSLALSSYGYTF. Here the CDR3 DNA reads TGTGCCAGCAGCTTAGCTCTCAGTTCCTATGGCTACACCTTC. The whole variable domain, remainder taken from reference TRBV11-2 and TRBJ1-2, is EAGVAQSPRYKIIEKRQSVAFWCNPISGHATLYWYQQILGQGPKLLIQFQNNGVVDDSQLPKDRFSAERLKGVDSTLKIQPAKLEDSAVYLCASSLALSSYGYTFGSGTRLTVV.

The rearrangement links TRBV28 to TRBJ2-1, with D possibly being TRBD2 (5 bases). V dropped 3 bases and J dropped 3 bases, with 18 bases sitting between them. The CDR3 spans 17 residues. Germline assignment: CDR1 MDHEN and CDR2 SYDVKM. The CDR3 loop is CASSFSVTSGFYNEQFF. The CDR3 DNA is TGTGCCAGCAGTTTCAGCGTCACAAGCGGATTCTACAATGAGCAGTTCTTC.

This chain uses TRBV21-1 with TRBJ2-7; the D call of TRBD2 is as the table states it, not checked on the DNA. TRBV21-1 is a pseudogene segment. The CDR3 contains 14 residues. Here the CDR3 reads CASSEFPPVYEQYF. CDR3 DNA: TGTGCCAGCAGCGAGTTCCCCCCCGTCTACGAGCAGTACTTC.

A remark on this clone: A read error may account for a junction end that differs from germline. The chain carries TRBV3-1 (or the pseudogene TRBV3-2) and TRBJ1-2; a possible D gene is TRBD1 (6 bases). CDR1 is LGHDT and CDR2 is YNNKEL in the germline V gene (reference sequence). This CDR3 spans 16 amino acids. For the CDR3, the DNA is TGTGCCAGCAGTCAAGATCGGAGGACAGATTACTATGGCTACACCTTC. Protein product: CASSQDRRTDYYGYTF.

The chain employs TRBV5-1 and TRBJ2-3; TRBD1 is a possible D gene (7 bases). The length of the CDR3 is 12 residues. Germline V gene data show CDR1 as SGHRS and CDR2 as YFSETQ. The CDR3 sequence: CGAGQRTDTQYF. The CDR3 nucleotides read TGCGGGGCGGGACAGAGAACAGATACGCAGTATTTT.

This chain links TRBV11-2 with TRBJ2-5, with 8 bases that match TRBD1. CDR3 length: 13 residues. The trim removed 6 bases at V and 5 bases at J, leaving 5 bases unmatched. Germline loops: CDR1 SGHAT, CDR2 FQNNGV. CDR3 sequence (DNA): TGTGCCAGCAGTCTGACAGGGGATGAGACCCAGTACTTC. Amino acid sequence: CASSLTGDETQYF.

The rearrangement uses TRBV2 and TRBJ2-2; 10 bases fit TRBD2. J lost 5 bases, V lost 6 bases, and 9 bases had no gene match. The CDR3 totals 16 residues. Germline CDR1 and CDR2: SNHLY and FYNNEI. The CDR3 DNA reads TGTGCCAGCAGCGGTGAGCGGGAGGGAGAAACCGGGGAGCTGTTTTTT. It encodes CASSGEREGETGELFF.

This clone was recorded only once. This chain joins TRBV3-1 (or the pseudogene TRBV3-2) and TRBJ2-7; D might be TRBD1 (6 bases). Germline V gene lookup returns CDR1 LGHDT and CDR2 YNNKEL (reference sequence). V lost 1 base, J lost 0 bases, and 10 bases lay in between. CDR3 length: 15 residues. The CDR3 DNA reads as TGTGCCAGCAGCCAAGGACAGGCCCTCTCCTACGAGCAGTACTTC. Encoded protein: CASSQGQALSYEQYF.

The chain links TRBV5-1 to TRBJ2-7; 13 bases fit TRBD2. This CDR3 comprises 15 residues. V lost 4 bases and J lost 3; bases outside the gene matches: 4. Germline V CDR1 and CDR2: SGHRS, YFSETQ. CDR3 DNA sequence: TGCGCCAGCAGCCAAGGACTAGCGGGGGACTACGAGCAGTACTTC. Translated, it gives CASSQGLAGDYEQYF.

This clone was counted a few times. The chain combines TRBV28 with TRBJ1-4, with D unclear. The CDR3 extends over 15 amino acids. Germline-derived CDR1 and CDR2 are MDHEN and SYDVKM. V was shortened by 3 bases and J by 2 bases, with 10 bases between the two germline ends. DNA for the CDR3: TGTGCCAGCAGTTTGCCTCGGTTGACTAATGAAAAACTGTTTTTT. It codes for CASSLPRLTNEKLFF.

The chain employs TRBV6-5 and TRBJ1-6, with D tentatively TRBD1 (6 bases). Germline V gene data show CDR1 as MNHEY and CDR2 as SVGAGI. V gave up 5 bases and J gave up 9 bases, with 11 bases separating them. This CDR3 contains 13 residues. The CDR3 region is CASSPLGGSPLHF. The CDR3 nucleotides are TGTGCCAGCAGTCCCTTAGGGGGTTCACCCCTCCACTTT.

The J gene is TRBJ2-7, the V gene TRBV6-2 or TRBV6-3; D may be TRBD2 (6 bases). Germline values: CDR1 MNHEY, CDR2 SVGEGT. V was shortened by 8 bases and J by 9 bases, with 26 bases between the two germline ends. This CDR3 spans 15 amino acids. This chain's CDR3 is CASGLEGLPLSGQYF. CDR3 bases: TGTGCCAGCGGCCTAGAAGGACTACCCCTTTCGGGGCAGTACTTC.

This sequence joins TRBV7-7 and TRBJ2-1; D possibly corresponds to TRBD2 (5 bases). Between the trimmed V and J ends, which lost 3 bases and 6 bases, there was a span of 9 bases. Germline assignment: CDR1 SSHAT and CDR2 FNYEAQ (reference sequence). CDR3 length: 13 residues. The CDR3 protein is CASSLGLANEQFF. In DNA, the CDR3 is TGTGCCAGCAGCTTGGGTCTAGCCAATGAGCAGTTCTTC. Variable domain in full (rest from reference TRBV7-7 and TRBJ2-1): GAGVSQSPRYKVTKRGQDVTLRCDPISSHATLYWYQQALGQGPEFLTYFNYEAQPDKSGLPSDRFSAERPEGSISTLTIQRTEQRDSAMYRCASSLGLANEQFFGPGTRLTVL.

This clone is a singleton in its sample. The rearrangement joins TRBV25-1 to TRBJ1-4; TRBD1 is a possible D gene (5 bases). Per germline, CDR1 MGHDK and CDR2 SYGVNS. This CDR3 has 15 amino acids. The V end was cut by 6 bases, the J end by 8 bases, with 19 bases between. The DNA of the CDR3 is TGTGCCAGCAGGGGCTCGGTCAGGGTGGGAGAAAAACTGTTTTTT. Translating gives CASRGSVRVGEKLFF.

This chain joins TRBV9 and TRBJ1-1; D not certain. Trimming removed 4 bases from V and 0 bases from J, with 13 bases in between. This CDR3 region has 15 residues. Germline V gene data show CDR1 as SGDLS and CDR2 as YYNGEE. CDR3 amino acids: CASSPTGVMNTEAFF. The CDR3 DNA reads TGTGCCAGCAGCCCTACCGGGGTTATGAACACTGAAGCTTTCTTT. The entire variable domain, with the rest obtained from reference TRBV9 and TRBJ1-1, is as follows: DSGVTQTPKHLITATGQRVTLRCSPRSGDLSVYWYQQSLDQGLQFLIQYYNGEERAKGNILERFSAQQFPDLHSELNLSSLELGDSALYFCASSPTGVMNTEAFFGQGTRLTVV.

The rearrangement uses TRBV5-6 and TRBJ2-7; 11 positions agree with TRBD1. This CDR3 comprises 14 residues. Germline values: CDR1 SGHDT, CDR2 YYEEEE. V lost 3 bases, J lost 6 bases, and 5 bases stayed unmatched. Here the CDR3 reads CASSYGQGALEQYF. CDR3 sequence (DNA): TGTGCCAGCAGCTACGGACAGGGGGCACTCGAGCAGTACTTC.

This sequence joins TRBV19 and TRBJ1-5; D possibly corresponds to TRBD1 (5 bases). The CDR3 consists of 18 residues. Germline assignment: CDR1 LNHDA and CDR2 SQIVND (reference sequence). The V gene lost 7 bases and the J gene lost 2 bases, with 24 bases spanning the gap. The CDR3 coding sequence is TGTGCCAGTATTGATTCTGTCGGTTACAGGTTCGGCAATCAGCCCCAGCATTTT. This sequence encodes CASIDSVGYRFGNQPQHF.

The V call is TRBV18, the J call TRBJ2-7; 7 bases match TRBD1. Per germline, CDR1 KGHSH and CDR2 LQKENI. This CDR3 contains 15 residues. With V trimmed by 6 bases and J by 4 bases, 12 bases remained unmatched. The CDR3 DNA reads TGTGCCAGCTCTTTTGACAGGGTCCGGGCGTACGAGCAGTACTTC. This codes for CASSFDRVRAYEQYF.